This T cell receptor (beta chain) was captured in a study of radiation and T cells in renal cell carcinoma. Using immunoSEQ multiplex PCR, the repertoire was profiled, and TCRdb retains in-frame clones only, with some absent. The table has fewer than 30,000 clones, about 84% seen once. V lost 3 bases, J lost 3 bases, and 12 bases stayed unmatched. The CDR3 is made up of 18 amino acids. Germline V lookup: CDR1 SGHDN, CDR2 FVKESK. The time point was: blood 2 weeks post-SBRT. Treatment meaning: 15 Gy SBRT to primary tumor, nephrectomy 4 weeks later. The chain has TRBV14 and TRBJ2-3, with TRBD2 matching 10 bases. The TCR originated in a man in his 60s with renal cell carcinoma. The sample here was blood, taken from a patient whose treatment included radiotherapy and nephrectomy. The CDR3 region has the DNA TGTGCCAGCAGCCAGTATAGGAGCGGGAGGGCCAGTACAGATACGCAGTATTTT. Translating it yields CASSQYRSGRASTDTQYF.